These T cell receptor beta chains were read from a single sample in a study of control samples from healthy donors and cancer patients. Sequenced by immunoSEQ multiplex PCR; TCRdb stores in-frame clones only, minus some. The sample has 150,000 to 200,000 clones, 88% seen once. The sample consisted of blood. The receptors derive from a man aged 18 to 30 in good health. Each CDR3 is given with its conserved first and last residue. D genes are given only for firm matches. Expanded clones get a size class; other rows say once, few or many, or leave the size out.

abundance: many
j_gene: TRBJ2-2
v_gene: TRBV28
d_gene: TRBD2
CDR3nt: TGTGCCAGCAGTTTAGCGGGGGGGCGCGACGGGGAGCTGTTTTTT
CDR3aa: CASSLAGGRDGELFF

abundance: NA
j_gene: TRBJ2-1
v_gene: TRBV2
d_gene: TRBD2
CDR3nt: TGTGCCAGCAGTGAAATAGCGGGGGACTCCTACAATGAGCAGTTCTTC
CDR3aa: CASSEIAGDSYNEQFF

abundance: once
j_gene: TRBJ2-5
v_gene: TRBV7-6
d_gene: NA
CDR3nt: TGTGCCAGCAGCGTAGCCGCGAGGGAGACCCAGTACTTC
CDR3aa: CASSVAARETQYF

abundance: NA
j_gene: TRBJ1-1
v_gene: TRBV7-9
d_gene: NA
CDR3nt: TGTGCCAGCAGCTTAGACAGGGCTGGGACTGAAGCTTTCTTT
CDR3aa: CASSLDRAGTEAFF

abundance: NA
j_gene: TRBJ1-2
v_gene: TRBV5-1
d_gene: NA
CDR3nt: TGCGCCAGCAGCTTCCAGGGATATGATCCCTATGGCTACACCTTC
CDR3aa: CASSFQGYDPYGYTF

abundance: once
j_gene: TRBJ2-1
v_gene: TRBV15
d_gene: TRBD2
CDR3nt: TGTGCCACCGAGCCGGTTCGGGGGGGGGACAATGAGCAGTTCTTC
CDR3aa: CATEPVRGGDNEQFF

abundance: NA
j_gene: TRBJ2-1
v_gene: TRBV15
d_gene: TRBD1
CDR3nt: TGTGCCACCAGCGTTACAGGGGACCACAATGAGCAGTTCTTC
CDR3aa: CATSVTGDHNEQFF

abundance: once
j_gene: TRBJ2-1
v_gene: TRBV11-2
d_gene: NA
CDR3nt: TGTGCCAGCAGCCCAAGAACAGGGACCTTGGCGTTCTTC
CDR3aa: CASSPRTGTLAFF

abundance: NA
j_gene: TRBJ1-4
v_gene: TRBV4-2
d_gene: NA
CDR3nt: TGTGCCAGCAGCCAAGTCAGTGGGACGGATAATGAAAAACTGTTTTTT
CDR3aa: CASSQVSGTDNEKLFF

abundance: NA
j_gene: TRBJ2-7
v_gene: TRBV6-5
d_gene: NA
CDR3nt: TGTGCCAGCAGTTACTCGGGGGGGGCTTCCTACGAGCAGTACTTC
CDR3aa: CASSYSGGASYEQYF

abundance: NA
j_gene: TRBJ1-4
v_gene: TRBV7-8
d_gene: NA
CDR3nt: TGTGCCAGCAGCTTAGTGGCCAGGGGAATCGGATCTAATGAAAAACTGTTTTTT
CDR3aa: CASSLVARGIGSNEKLFF

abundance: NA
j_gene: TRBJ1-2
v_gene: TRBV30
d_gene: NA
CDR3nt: TGTGCCTGGAGTGTGAGTCAGAACTATGGCTACACCTTC
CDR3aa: CAWSVSQNYGYTF

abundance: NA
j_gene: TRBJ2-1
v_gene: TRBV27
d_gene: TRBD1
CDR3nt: TGTGCCAGCAGTTTAAACAGGGGGCGCGGTCTCACTGAGCAGTTCTTC
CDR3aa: CASSLNRGRGLTEQFF

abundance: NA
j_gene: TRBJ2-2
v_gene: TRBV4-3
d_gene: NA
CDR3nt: TGCGCCAGCAGCCAAGATGGAGGGGGGGCCTCATTCGGGGAGCTGTTTTTT
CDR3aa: CASSQDGGGASFGELFF

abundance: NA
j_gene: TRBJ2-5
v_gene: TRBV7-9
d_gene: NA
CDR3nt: TGTGCCAGCAGCCCGAGACAGAACCAAGAGACCCAGTACTTC
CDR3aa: CASSPRQNQETQYF

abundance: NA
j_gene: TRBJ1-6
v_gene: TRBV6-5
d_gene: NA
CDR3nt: TGTGCCAGCAGTTACCTCGGGGGGACGGGATCACCCCTCCACTTT
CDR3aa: CASSYLGGTGSPLHF

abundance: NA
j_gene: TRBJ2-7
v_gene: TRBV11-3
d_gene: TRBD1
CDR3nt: TGTGCCAGCAGCGCCGGGGACAGTTACGAGCAGTACTTC
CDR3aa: CASSAGDSYEQYF

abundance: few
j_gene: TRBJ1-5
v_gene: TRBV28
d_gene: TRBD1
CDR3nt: TGTGCCAGCAGCTTTACAGGGGGAAGCGCTCAGCCCCAGCATTTT
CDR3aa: CASSFTGGSAQPQHF

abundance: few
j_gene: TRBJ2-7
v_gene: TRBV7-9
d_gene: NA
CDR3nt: TGTGCCAGCAGCTCCCAAGGGTACGAGCAGTACTTC
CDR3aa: CASSSQGYEQYF

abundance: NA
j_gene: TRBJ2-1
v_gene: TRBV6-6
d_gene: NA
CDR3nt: TGTGCCAGCAGTTATGACAGTTACAATGAGCAGTTCTTC
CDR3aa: CASSYDSYNEQFF

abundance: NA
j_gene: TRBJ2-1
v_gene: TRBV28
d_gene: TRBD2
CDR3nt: TGTGCGGGTATTGGACTAGCGGGGGCCGAGCAGTTCTTC
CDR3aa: CAGIGLAGAEQFF

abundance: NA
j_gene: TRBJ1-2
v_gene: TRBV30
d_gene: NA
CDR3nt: TGTGCCAGAAGACTCGGTAGCGATGGCTACACCTTC
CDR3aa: CARRLGSDGYTF

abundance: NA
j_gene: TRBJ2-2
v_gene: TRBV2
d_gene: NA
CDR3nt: TGTGCCATCCGGGACACCACGAGCTTCCCCGGGGAGCTGTTTTTT
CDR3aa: CAIRDTTSFPGELFF

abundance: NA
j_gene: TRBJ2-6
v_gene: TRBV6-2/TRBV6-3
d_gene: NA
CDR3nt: TGTGCCAGCAGTTACGCCACAGGTTCCGGGGCCAACGTCCTGACTTTC
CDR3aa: CASSYATGSGANVLTF

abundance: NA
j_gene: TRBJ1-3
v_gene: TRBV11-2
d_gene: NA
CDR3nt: TGTGCCAGCAGCTTAGAACCTGGAAACACCATATATTTT
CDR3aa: CASSLEPGNTIYF

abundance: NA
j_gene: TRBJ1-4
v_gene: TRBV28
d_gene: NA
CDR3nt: TGTGCCAGCAGTTCCCCCCTGAGAAATATTCGAACCTCGGGAGAAAAACTGTTTTTT
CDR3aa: CASSSPLRNIRTSGEKLFF

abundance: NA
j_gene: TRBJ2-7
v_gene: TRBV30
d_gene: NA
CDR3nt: TGTGCCTGGAGTGTACCTGCGCTAGAAGAGCAGTACTTC
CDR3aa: CAWSVPALEEQYF

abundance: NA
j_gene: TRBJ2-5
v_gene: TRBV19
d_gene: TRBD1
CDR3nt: TGTGCCAGTAGTATAGTCCCAGGGGGCGGAATGGAGACCCAGTACTTC
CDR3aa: CASSIVPGGGMETQYF

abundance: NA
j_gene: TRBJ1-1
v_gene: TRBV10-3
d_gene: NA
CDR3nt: TGTGCCATCAGGGGAGGGTCAAACACTGAAGCTTTCTTT
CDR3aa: CAIRGGSNTEAFF

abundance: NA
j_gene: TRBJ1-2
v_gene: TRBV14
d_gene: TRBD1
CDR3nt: TGTGCCAGCAGCCAAGATCTTGTTGGCAGGGGGCCGGGGAGCTACACCTTC
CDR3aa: CASSQDLVGRGPGSYTF

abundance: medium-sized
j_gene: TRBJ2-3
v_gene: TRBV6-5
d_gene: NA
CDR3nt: TGTGCCACTGGGGACCCAAGGGATACGCAGTATTTT
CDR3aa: CATGDPRDTQYF

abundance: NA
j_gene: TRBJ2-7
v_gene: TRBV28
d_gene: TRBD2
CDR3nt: TGTGCCAGCTCCGGGACTAGGATCTACGAGCAGTACTTC
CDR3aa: CASSGTRIYEQYF

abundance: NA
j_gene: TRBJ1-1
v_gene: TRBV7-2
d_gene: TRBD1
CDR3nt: TGTGCCAGCAGCTCGGACCCGGGACAGAGCTACACTGAAGCTTTCTTT
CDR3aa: CASSSDPGQSYTEAFF

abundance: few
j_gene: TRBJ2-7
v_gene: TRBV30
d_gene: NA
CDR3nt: TGTGCCTGGAGTGGGGGAGAAGCCTACGAGCAGTACTTC
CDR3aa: CAWSGGEAYEQYF

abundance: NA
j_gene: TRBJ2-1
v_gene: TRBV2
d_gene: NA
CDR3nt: TGTGCCAGCAGCTCGGGGCACAATGAGCAGTTCTTC
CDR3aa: CASSSGHNEQFF

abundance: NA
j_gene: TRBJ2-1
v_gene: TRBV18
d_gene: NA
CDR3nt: TGTGCCAGCTCACCAAACGATCCGAACTCTAACAATGAGCAGTTCTTC
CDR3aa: CASSPNDPNSNNEQFF

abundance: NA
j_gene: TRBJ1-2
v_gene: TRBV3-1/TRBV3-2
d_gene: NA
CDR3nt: TGTGCCAGCAGCCAAGTCAGCACAGGACGGGCTAACTATGGCTACACCTTC
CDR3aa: CASSQVSTGRANYGYTF

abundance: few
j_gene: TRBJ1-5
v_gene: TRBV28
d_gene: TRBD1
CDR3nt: TGTGCTACAGGGACAGAAGGGGCCCTTTGGCCCCAGCATTTT
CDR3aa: CATGTEGALWPQHF

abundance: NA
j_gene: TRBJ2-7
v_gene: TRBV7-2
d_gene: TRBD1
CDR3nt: TGTGCCAGCAGCGGCCGGGACAGGTCTCACGAGCAGTACTTC
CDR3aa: CASSGRDRSHEQYF

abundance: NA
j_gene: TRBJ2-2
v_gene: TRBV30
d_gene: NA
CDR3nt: TGTGCCTGGACCACGCCGTACAGGGCGAACACCGGGGAGCTGTTTTTT
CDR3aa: CAWTTPYRANTGELFF

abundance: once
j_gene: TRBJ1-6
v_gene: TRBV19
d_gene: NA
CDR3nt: TGTGCCAGTAGTATGGGGCCAAGAAATTCACCCCTCCACTTT
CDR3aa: CASSMGPRNSPLHF

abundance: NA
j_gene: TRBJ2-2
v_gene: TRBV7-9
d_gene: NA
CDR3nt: TGTGCCAGCAGCTTAGCGCCGCGTTGGGGCACCGGGGAGCTGTTTTTT
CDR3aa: CASSLAPRWGTGELFF

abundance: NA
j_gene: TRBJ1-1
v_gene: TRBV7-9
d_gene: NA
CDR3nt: TGTGCCAGCAGCTTAGTCCTAGCAGACACTGAAGCTTTCTTT
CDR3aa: CASSLVLADTEAFF

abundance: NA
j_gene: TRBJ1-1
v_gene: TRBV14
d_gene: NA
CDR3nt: TGTGCCAGCAGCCAAGTGGTCAGTTTCCTTGTATTT
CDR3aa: CASSQVVSFLVF

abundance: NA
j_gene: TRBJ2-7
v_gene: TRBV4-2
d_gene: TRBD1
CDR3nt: TGTGCCAGCAGCCAAGATCAGGGGGAATACGAGCAGTACTTC
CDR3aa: CASSQDQGEYEQYF

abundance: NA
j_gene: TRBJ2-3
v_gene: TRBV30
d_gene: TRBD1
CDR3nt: TGTGCCTGGAGTCGGGACAGGGGGTTTACAGATACGCAGTATTTT
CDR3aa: CAWSRDRGFTDTQYF

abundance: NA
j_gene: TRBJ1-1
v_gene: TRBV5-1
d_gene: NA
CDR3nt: TGCGCCAGCAGCTTGTTCGGGACGGAGAACACTGAAGCTTTCTTT
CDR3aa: CASSLFGTENTEAFF

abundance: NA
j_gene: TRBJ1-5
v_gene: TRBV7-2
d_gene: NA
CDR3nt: TGTGCCAGCAGCTTAGGACGGGGAAATCAGCCCCAGCATTTT
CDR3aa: CASSLGRGNQPQHF

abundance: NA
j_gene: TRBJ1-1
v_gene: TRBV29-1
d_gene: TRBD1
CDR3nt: TGCAGCGGGTGGGACAGGTTAAACACTGAAGCTTTCTTT
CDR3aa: CSGWDRLNTEAFF

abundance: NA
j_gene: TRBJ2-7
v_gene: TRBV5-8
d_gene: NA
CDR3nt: TGTGCCAGCAGCCCTCAGGACTTCTTCTACGAGCAGTACTTC
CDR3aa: CASSPQDFFYEQYF

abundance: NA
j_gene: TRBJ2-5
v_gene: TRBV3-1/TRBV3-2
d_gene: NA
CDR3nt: TGTGCCAGCAGCCAAGGAGGGGAGACCCAGTACTTC
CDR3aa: CASSQGGETQYF

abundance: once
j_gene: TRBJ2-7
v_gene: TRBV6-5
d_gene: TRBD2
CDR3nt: TGTGCCAGCGTCCGATCGGGGGGACCCTACGAGCAGTACTTC
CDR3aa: CASVRSGGPYEQYF